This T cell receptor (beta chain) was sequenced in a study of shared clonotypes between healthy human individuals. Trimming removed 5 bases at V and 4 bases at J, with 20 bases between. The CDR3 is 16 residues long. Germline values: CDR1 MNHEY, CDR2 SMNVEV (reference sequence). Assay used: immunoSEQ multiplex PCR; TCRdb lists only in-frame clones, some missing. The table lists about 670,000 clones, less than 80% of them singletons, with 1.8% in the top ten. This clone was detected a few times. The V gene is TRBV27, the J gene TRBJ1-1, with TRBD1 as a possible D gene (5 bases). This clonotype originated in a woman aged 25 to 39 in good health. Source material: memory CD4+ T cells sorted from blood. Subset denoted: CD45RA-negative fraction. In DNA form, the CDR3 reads TGTGCCAGCAGTCCTTATGTGGCGGGACTTGGCACTGAAGCTTTCTTT. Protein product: CASSPYVAGLGTEAFF.